These T cell receptor beta chains were read from a single sample in a study of shared clonotypes between healthy human individuals. TCRdb keeps only in-frame clones here, not all; method: immunoSEQ multiplex PCR. The sample contains a few hundred thousand clones, around 97% of which appear only once. Material: naive CD4+ T cells sorted from blood. These receptors came from a young woman in good health. The CDR3 runs from the conserved cysteine through the conserved F or W. The D gene is left open where the match is weak. Expanded clones are given a class, and other clones once, few, many or no size at all.

J gene,clone size,D gene,V gene,CDR3 DNA,CDR3 protein
TRBJ1-1,NA,TRBD1,TRBV7-9,TGTGCCAGCAGTCGAAATTGGGGGGGACAGACGAACACTGAAGCTTTCTTT,CASSRNWGGQTNTEAFF
TRBJ1-5,NA,NA,TRBV28,TGTGCCAGCAGCTATGTGTACAGGAATAGCAATCAGCCCCAGCATTTT,CASSYVYRNSNQPQHF
TRBJ2-7,NA,TRBD1,TRBV5-1,TGCGCCAGCAGCTTTATGGGACAGGGGGGCTACGAGCAGTACTTC,CASSFMGQGGYEQYF
TRBJ1-4,NA,TRBD1,TRBV28,TGTGCCAGCAGCTCTGAGCCGGGACAGAATGAAAAACTGTTTTTT,CASSSEPGQNEKLFF
TRBJ2-3,NA,TRBD1,TRBV7-3,TGTGCCAGCAGCTTAATCGCGGCAGGGGGCTTTGATACGCAGTATTTT,CASSLIAAGGFDTQYF
TRBJ2-5,NA,NA,TRBV4-2,TGTGCCAGCAGCAGGGGCCCAGAGACCCAGTACTTC,CASSRGPETQYF
TRBJ2-1,once,NA,TRBV2,TGTGCCAGCCAGCCGGCCAGCCGGCACAATGAGCAGTTCTTC,CASQPASRHNEQFF
TRBJ2-5,NA,TRBD2,TRBV28,TGTGCCAGCAGTTTCGACCAACTAGCGGGAGTACAAGAGACCCAGTACTTC,CASSFDQLAGVQETQYF
TRBJ2-7,NA,NA,TRBV9,TGTGCCAGCAGCGCAGACTTCACTTGGGGCGAGCAGTACTTC,CASSADFTWGEQYF
TRBJ2-2,once,NA,TRBV6-4,TGTGCCAGCAGTGCGTTGGCAGACACCGGGGAGCTGTTTTTT,CASSALADTGELFF
TRBJ1-5,NA,NA,TRBV27,TGTGCCAGCAGTTTATCGCTTGGAACCGATAGCAATCAGCCCCAGCATTTT,CASSLSLGTDSNQPQHF
TRBJ2-5,NA,NA,TRBV13,TGTGCCAGCAGCTTAGGCTTAGGGCGAAGGGAGACCCAGTACTTC,CASSLGLGRRETQYF
TRBJ2-2,NA,NA,TRBV2,TGTGCCAGCAGTGAAACCGGGACCGATAACACCGGGGAGCTGTTTTTT,CASSETGTDNTGELFF
TRBJ2-7,NA,TRBD2,TRBV28,TGTGCCAGCAGTCCCCCCAAGAGCGGGAGGGCAGGCGAGCAGTACTTC,CASSPPKSGRAGEQYF
TRBJ1-1,NA,TRBD1,TRBV28,TGTGCCAGCACCCCCTCCCAGGGGGCCATGAACACTGAAGCTTTCTTT,CASTPSQGAMNTEAFF
TRBJ2-7,NA,NA,TRBV6-5,TGTGCCAGCGGCCGGGGGCCGGGCTACGAGCAGTACTTC,CASGRGPGYEQYF